This entry features one TCR beta chain sequence. After removal of 2 bases from V and 8 bases from J, the junction contained 6 bases not matched to a gene. The CDR3 runs to 14 residues. Germline V CDR1 and CDR2: MDHEN, SYDVKM. TCRdb's table, derived via immunoSEQ multiplex PCR, lists solely in-frame clones and lacks some. The repertoire holds 95,000 to 150,000 clones, with roughly 90% as singletons. This entry comes from a study of control samples from healthy donors and cancer patients. Material: blood. The TCR comes from a woman younger than 35 in good health. This chain links TRBV28 with TRBJ1-2; 9 positions agree with TRBD1. The DNA of the CDR3 is TGTGCCAGCAGTTTAGGGAACAGGGGGCAAGGCTACACCTTC. Encoded protein: CASSLGNRGQGYTF.